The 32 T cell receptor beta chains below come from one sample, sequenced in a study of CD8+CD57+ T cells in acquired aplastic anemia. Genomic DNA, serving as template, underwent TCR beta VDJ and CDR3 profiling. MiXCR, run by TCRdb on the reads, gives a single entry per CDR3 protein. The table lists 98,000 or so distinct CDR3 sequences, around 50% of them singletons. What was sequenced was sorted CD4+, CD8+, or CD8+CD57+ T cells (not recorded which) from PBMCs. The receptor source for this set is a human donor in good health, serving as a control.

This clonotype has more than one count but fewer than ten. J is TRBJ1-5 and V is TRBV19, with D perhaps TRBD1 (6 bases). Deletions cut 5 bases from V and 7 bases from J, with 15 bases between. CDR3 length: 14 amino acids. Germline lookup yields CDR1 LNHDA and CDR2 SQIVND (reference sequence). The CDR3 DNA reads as TGTGCCAGTAGTCAACCTACAGGGCAACAGCCCCAGCATTTT. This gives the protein CASSQPTGQQPQHF.

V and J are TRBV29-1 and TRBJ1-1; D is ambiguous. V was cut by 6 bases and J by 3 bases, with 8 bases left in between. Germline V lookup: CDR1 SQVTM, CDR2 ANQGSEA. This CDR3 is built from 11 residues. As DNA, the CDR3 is TGCAGCGTCGGCGGGGACACTGAAGCTTTCTTT. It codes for CSVGGDTEAFF.

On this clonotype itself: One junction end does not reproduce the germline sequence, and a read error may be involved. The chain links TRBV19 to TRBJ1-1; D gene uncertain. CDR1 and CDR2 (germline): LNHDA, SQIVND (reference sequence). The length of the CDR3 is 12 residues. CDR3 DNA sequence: TGTGCCAGTAGTACAGAGAACATTGAAGCCTTCTTT. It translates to CASSTENIEAFF. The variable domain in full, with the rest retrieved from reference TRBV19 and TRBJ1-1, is DGGITQSPKYLFRKEGQNVTLSCEQNLNHDAMYWYRQDPGQGLRLIYYSQIVNDFQKGDIAEGYSVSREKKESFPLTVTSAQKNPTAFYLCASSTENIEAFFGQGTRLTVV.

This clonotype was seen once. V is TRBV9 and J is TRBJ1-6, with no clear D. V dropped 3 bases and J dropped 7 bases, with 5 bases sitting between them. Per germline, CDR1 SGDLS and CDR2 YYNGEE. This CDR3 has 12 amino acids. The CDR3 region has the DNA TGTGCCAGCAGCGCTTACAATTCACCCCTCCACTTT. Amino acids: CASSAYNSPLHF.

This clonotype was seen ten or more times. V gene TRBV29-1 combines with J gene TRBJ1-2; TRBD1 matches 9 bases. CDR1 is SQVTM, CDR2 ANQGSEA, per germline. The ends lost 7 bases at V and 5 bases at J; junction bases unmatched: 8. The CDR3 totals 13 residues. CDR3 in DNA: TGCAGCGCAGTCCGACAGGGGGAATATGGCTACACCTTC. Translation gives CSAVRQGEYGYTF.

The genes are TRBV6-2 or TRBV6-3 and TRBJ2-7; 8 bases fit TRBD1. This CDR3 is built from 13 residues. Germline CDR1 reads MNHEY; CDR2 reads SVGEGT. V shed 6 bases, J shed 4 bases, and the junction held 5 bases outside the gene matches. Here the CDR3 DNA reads TGTGCCAGCAGACTTCAGGGGGCATACGAGCAGTACTTC. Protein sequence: CASRLQGAYEQYF.

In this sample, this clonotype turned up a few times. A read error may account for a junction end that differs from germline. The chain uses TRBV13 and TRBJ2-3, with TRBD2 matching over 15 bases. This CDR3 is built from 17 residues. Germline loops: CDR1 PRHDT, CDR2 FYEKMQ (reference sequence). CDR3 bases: TGTGCCGGCAGCGCCTGGACTAGCGGGGGGGCTGGAGATACGCAGTATTTT. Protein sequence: CAGSAWTSGGAGDTQYF. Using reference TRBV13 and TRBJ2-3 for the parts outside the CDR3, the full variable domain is AAGVIQSPRHLIKEKRETATLKCYPIPRHDTVYWYQQGPGQDPQFLISFYEKMQSDKGSIPDRFSAQQFSDYHSELNMSSLELGDSALYFCAGSAWTSGGAGDTQYFGPGTRLTVL.

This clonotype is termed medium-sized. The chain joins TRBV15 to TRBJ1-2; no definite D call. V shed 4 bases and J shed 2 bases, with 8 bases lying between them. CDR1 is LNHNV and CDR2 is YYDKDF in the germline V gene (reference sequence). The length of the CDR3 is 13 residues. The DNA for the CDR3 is TGTGCCACCAGCACGGGCAGCAACTATGGCTACACCTTC. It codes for CATSTGSNYGYTF.

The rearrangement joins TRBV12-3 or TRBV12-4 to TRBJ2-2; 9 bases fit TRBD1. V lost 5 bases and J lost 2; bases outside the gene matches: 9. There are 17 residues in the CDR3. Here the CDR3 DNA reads TGTGCCAGCAGTGATCTCACAGGGGGCTACAACACCGGGGAGCTGTTTTTT. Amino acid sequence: CASSDLTGGYNTGELFF.

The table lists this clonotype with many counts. The CDR3 loop is CASRGEYGGNEKLFF. As DNA, the CDR3 is TGCGCCAGCCGAGGGGAATACGGGGGAAATGAAAAACTGTTTTTT. The V gene is TRBV5-1, the J gene TRBJ1-4; tentative D call: TRBD1 (5 bases). Trimming took 7 bases from V and 5 from J, leaving 18 bases between them. The CDR3 has 15 residues. CDR1 is SGHRS, CDR2 YFSETQ, per germline.

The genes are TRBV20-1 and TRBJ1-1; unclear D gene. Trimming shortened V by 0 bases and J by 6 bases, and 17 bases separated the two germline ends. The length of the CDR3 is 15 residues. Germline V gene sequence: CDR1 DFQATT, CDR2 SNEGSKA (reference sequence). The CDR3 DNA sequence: TGCAGTGCTAGAGACCCCGGGAGAGCAATCGCTGAAGCTTTCTTT. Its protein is CSARDPGRAIAEAFF.

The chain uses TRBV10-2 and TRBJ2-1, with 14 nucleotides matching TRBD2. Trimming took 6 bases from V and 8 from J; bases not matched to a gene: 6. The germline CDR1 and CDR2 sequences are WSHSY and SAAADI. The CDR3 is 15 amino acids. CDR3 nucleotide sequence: TGCGCCAGCAGGGACGGGACTAGCGGGGGAGATGAGCAGTTCTTC. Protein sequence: CASRDGTSGGDEQFF.

The CDR3, as DNA: TGTGCCAGCAGGGGTTACGGGGACAATGAGCAGTTCTTC. Its translation: CASRGYGDNEQFF. The V call is TRBV7-8, the J call TRBJ2-1; perhaps TRBD2 as D (5 bases). Germline CDR1 and CDR2: SGHVS and FQNEAQ. This CDR3 has 13 residues. The V gene lost 6 bases and the J gene lost 5 bases, with 11 bases spanning the gap. The full variable domain, its missing parts supplied by reference TRBV7-8 and TRBJ2-1, is GAGVSQSPRYKVAKRGQDVALRCDPISGHVSLFWYQQALGQGPEFLTYFQNEAQLDKSGLPSDRFFAERPEGSVSTLKIQRTQQEDSAVYLCASRGYGDNEQFFGPGTRLTVL.

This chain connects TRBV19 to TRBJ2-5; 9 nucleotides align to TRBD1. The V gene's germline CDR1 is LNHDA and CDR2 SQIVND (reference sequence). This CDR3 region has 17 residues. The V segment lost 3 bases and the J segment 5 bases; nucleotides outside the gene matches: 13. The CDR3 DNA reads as TGTGCCAGTAGTATTGTGTTCCGGACAGGGGTCGTGGAGACCCAGTACTTC. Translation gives CASSIVFRTGVVETQYF.

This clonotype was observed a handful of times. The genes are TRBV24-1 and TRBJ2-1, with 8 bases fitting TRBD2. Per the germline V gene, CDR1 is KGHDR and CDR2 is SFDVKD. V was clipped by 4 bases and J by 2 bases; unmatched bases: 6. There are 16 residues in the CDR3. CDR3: CATSEPSGSAYNEQFF. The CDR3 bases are TGTGCCACCAGTGAGCCGAGCGGGAGTGCCTACAATGAGCAGTTCTTC.

The DNA of the CDR3 is TGTGCCAGCAGTACTCCAGCGGGGGGGCAGGAAGAGACCCAGTACTTC. It specifies CASSTPAGGQEETQYF. The chain has TRBV6-5 and TRBJ2-5; 10 nucleotides agree with TRBD2. V shed 5 bases and J 3 bases; nucleotides not matched to a gene: 9. The V gene's germline CDR1 is MNHEY and CDR2 SVGAGI. The CDR3 runs to 16 residues.

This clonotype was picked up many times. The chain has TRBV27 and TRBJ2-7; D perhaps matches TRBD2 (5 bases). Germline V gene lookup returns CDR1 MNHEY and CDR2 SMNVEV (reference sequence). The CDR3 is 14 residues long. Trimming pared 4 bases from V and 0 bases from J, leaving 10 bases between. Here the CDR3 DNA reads TGTGCCAGCAGTTCCCTAGGGAGCTCCTACGAGCAGTACTTC. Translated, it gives CASSSLGSSYEQYF.

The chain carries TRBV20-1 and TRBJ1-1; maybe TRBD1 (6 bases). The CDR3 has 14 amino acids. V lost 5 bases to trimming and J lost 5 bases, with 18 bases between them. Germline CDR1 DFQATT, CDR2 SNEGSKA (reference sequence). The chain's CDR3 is CSASRVQGGTEAFF. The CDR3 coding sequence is TGCAGTGCTTCACGTGTACAGGGAGGAACTGAAGCTTTCTTT.

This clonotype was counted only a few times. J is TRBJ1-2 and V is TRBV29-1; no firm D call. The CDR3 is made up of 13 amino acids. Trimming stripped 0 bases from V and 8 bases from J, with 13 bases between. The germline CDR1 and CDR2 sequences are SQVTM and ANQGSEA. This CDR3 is CSVEDHTRSGYTF. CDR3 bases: TGCAGCGTTGAAGATCATACACGTTCCGGCTACACCTTC.

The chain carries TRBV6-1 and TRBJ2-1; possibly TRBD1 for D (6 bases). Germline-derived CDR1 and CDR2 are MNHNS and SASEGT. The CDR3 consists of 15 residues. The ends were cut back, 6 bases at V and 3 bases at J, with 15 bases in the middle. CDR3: CASSPVEGGYNEQFF. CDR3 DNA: TGTGCCAGCAGCCCTGTCGAAGGGGGCTACAATGAGCAGTTCTTC.

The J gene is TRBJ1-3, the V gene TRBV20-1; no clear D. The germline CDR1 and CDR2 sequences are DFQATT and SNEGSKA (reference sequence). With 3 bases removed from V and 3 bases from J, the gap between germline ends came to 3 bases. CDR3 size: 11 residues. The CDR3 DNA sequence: TGCAGTGCTAGTATTGGAAACACCATATATTTT. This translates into CSASIGNTIYF.

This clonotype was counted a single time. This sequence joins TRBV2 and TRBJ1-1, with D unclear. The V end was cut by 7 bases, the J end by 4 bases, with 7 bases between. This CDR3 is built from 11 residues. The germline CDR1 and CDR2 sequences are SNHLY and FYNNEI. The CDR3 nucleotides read TGTGCCAGCAAGGGAAGCACTGAAGCTTTCTTT. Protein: CASKGSTEAFF. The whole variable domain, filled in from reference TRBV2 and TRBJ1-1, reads EPEVTQTPSHQVTQMGQEVILRCVPISNHLYFYWYRQILGQKVEFLVSFYNNEISEKSEIFDDQFSVERPDGSNFTLKIRSTKLEDSAMYFCASKGSTEAFFGQGTRLTVV.

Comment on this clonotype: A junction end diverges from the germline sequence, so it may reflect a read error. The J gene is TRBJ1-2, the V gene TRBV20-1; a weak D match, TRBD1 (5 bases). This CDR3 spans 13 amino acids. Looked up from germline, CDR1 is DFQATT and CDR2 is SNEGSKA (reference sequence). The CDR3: CSAGADSAYGYTF. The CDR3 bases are TGTAGTGCTGGCGCAGACAGCGCATATGGCTACACCTTC.

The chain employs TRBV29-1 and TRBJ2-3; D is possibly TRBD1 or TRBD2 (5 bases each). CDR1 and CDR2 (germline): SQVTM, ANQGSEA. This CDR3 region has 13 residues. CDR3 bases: TGCAGTTATGACCAGGGAGTTACAGATACGCAGTATTTT. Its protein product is CSYDQGVTDTQYF.

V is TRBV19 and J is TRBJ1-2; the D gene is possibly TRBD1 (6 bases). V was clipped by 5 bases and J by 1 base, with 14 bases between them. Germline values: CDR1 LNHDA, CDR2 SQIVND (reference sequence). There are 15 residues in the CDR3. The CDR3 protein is CASSFKTGSNYGYTF. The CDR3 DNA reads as TGTGCCAGTAGTTTCAAGACAGGAAGTAACTATGGCTACACCTTC.

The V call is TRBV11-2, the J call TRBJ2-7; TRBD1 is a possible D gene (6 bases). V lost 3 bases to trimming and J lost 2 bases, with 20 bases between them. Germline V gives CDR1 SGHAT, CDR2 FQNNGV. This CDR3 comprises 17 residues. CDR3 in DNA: TGTGCCAGCAGCTTCACCCCCGCCGGCAGGGGCGCCTACGAGCAGTACTTC. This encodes CASSFTPAGRGAYEQYF.

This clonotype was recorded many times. The CDR3 nucleotides are TGTGCCATTAGGACGGAAAACACTGAAGCTTTCTTT. Protein product: CAIRTENTEAFF. This rearrangement joins TRBV15 to TRBJ1-1; D unclear. Germline CDR1 and CDR2: LNHNV and YYDKDF (reference sequence). The CDR3 covers 12 residues. The V and J ends lost 10 bases and 2 bases respectively, with 11 bases between them.

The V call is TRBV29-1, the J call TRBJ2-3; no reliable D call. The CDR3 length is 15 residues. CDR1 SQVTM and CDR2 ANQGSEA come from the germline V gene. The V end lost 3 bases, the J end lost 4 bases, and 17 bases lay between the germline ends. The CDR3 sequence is CSVDRLATIADTQYF. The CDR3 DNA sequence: TGCAGCGTTGATAGGTTGGCGACGATAGCAGATACGCAGTATTTT.

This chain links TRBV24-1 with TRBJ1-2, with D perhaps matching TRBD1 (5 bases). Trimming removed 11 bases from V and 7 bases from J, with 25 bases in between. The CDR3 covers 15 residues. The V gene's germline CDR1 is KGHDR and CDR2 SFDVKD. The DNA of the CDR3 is TGTGCCAGCAGAGCCCCGGGCAGGGCCTTTGGTGGCTACACCTTC. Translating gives CASRAPGRAFGGYTF.

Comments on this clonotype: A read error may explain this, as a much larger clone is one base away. CDR3 protein: CASSPTGGRNTGAFF. DNA of the CDR3: TGTGCCAGCAGCCCCACGGGGGGGCGGAACACTGGAGCTTTCTTT. The V call is TRBV7-2, the J call TRBJ1-1, with D perhaps TRBD1 (6 bases). This CDR3 comprises 15 residues. Germline V gene data show CDR1 as SGHTA and CDR2 as FQGNSA.

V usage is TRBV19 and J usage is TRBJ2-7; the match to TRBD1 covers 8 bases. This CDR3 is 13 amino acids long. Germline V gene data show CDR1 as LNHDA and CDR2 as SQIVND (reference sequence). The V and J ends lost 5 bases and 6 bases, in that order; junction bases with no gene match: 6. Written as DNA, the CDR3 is TGTGCCAGTAGTCAACAGGGGGGCGTCGAGCAGTACTTC. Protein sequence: CASSQQGGVEQYF.

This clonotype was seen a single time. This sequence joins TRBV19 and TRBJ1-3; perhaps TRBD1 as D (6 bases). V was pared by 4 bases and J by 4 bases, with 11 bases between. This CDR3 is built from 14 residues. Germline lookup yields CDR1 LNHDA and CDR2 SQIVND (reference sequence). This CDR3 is CASSSTGRGNTIYF. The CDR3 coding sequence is TGTGCCAGTAGTAGCACAGGGAGGGGAAACACCATATATTTT.